There are a few counts of the clone carrying this TCR beta chain. Here immunoSEQ multiplex PCR was the method, and the copy in TCRdb shows in-frame clones only, minus some. The data contain some 60,000 clones, 71% of them singletons. CD3+CD4+ and CD3+CD8+ cells were FACS-sorted from thawed unstimulated PBMCs. This sample stems from a study of T cell clones after liver transplantation. Study information: A pre-transplant mixed lymphocyte reaction with TCRbeta sequencing defined graft-donor-reactive clones followed in post-transplant blood.

The CDR3 totals 16 residues. Germline trimming cut 4 bases from V and 8 bases from J; bases unmatched to any gene: 17. Germline V CDR1 and CDR2: SGHRS, YFSETQ. The TCR comes from a human donor who received a liver transplant. This chain uses TRBV5-1 with TRBJ1-2; 7 bases match TRBD1. The sequences come from CD4+ T cells from blood, collected before liver transplant. The CDR3 sequence: CASSAGQSGPGSGYTF. DNA of the CDR3: TGCGCCAGCAGCGCGGGACAGTCGGGACCCGGAAGCGGCTACACCTTC.